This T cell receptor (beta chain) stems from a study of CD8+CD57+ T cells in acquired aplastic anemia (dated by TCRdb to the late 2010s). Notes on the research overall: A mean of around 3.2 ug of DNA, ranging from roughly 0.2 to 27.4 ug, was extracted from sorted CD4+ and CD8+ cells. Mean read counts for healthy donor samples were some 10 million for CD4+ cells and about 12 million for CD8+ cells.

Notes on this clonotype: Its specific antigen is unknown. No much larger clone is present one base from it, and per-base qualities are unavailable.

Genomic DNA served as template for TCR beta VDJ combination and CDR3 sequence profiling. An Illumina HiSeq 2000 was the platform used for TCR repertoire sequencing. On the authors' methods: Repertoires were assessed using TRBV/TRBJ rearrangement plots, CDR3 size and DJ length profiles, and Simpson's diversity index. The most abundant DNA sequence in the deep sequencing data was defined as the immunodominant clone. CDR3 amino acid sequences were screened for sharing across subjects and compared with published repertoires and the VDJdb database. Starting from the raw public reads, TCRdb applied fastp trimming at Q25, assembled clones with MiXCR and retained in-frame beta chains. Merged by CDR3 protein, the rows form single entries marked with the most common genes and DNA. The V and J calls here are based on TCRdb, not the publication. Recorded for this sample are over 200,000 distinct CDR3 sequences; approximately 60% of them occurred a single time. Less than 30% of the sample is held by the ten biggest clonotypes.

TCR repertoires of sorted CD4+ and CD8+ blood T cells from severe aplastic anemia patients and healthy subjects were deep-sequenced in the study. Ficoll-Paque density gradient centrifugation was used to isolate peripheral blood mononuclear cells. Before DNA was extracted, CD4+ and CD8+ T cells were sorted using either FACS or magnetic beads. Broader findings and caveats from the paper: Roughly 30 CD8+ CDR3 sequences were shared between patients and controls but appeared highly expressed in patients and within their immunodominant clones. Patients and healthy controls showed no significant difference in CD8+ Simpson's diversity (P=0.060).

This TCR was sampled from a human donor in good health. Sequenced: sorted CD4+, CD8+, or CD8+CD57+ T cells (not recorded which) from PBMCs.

The DNA sequence is TGTGCCACCAGCATCATCACCGGAGGGCTAAATTCACCCCTCCACTTT. This codes for CATSIITGGLNSPLHF. The chain is encoded by TRBV15 joined to TRBJ1-6; no D segment can be confidently identified. Between the V and J ends, shortened by 4 bases and 7 bases respectively, the junction contains 17 bases. Including the terminal cysteine and phenylalanine, the CDR3 comprises 16 residues. This entry keeps only the CDR3 DNA: 48 bases, framed from base 1. The CDR1 and CDR2 encoded by the germline V gene (reference sequence) are LNHNV and YYDKDF.